The T cell receptor (beta chain) described here comes from a study of T cell responses to AZD1222 COVID-19 vaccine. The protocol was immunoSEQ multiplex PCR, while the TCRdb copy is restricted to in-frame clones and leaves out a portion. Altogether about 140,000 clones are present, over 80% being singletons, with the ten largest covering 6% to 7.5%. The CDR3 consists of 15 residues. The ends were cut back, 4 bases at V and 4 bases at J, with 16 bases in the middle. Germline V gene sequence: CDR1 SGHDN, CDR2 FVKESK. The receptor comes from an adult who received the AZD1222 COVID-19 vaccine. Sequenced here: peripheral blood, sampled 28 days after the second AZD1222 dose. V and J are TRBV14 and TRBJ1-2; maybe TRBD1 (6 bases). CDR3 DNA: TGTGCCAGCAGCCCCCGATCACAGGGATCCTATGGCTACACCTTC. This translates into CASSPRSQGSYGYTF.